This T cell receptor beta chain came from a study of cytomegalovirus exposure and HLA in healthy donors. In the study overall: The 120 or so validation repertoires were reported in a later analysis to have been generated on the same platform as the roughly 680 first-cohort repertoires.

The table came from immunoSEQ multiplex PCR; TCRdb's copy has only in-frame clones and leaves some out. The sample lists about 56,000 clones, approximately 92% seen once, with around 15% in the top ten. The donors were members of the validation cohort comprising 120 subjects, separate from the approximately 630-subject first cohort. V lost 2 bases, J lost 5 bases, and 4 bases stayed unmatched. Germline lookup yields CDR1 GTSNPN and CDR2 SVGIG (reference sequence). CDR3 size: 13 residues. The specimen sequenced was PBMCs. The V call is TRBV30, the J call TRBJ2-7, with 9 bases that match TRBD1. This receptor was identified in a woman in her late teens or twenties in good health and CMV-seronegative. The CDR3 here is CAWSRDRGNEQYF. CDR3 nucleotide sequence: TGTGCCTGGAGTCGTGACAGGGGGAACGAGCAGTACTTC. The full variable domain, with the rest looked up from reference TRBV30 and TRBJ2-7, is SQTIHQWPATLVQPVGSPLSLECTVEGTSNPNLYWYRQAAGRGLQLLFYSVGIGQISSEVPQNLSASRPQDRQFILSSKKLLLSDSGFYLCAWSRDRGNEQYFGPGTRLTVT.